These 12 T cell receptor beta chains were sequenced from one sample in a study of T cell responses to AZD1222 COVID-19 vaccine. Data came from immunoSEQ multiplex PCR; TCRdb stores just in-frame clones and leaves some out. This sample has approximately 150,000 clones; 85% to 95% occur once, and the top ten carry under 6%. The input for sequencing was peripheral blood, taken 28 days after the second AZD1222 dose. The source is an adult who received the AZD1222 COVID-19 vaccine.

This clone was detected only once. The chain recombines TRBV29-1 with TRBJ1-4; the match to TRBD1 covers 7 bases. The CDR3 contains 12 residues. Germline V CDR1 and CDR2: SQVTM, ANQGSEA. The junction had 3 bases not matched to a gene; V was cut back by 4 bases and J by 7 bases. As DNA, the CDR3 is TGCAGCGTTGTAGGGGGCGGTGAAAAACTGTTTTTT. Its translation: CSVVGGGEKLFF.

The J gene is TRBJ2-7, the V gene TRBV3-1 (or the pseudogene TRBV3-2); no reliable D call. Germline CDR1 reads LGHDT; CDR2 reads YNNKEL (reference sequence). V shed 2 bases and J shed 4 bases, with 6 bases lying between them. The CDR3 is 12 residues long. The CDR3 loop reads CASSQQLYEQYF. The DNA for the CDR3 is TGTGCCAGCAGCCAACAGTTATACGAGCAGTACTTC.

J is TRBJ1-6 and V is TRBV19; weak D call: TRBD1 (6 bases). This CDR3 has 19 amino acids. The V gene lost 3 bases and the J gene lost 8 bases, with 26 bases spanning the gap. The germline V gene encodes CDR1 LNHDA and CDR2 SQIVND (reference sequence). DNA for the CDR3: TGTGCCAGTAGTATTGGCGGGTTAGGGTACGGCTCAGGGGATTCACCCCTCCACTTT. It translates to CASSIGGLGYGSGDSPLHF. Based on the CDR3 plus reference TRBV19 and TRBJ1-6, the full variable domain is DGGITQSPKYLFRKEGQNVTLSCEQNLNHDAMYWYRQDPGQGLRLIYYSQIVNDFQKGDIAEGYSVSREKKESFPLTVTSAQKNPTAFYLCASSIGGLGYGSGDSPLHFGNGTRLTVT.

The CDR3 sequence: CASSVPLAGGLYEQYF. In DNA, the CDR3 is TGTGCCAGCAGTGTTCCCCTAGCGGGAGGGTTATACGAGCAGTACTTC. The chain has TRBV2 and TRBJ2-7, with TRBD2 matching over 12 bases. V trimming: 4 bases; J trimming: 4 bases; junction bases outside the gene matches: 8. Germline V lookup: CDR1 SNHLY, CDR2 FYNNEI. This CDR3 contains 16 residues. The complete variable domain, with remaining parts taken from reference TRBV2 and TRBJ2-7, reads EPEVTQTPSHQVTQMGQEVILRCVPISNHLYFYWYRQILGQKVEFLVSFYNNEISEKSEIFDDQFSVERPDGSNFTLKIRSTKLEDSAMYFCASSVPLAGGLYEQYFGPGTRLTVT.

The CDR3 region has the DNA TGCAGCGTTGACAATGACGGGGCAGGGAGCGAGCAGTACTTC. Translation gives CSVDNDGAGSEQYF. V and J are TRBV29-1 and TRBJ2-7; D is tentatively TRBD1 or TRBD2 (5 bases each). The V end was cut by 3 bases, the J end by 6 bases, with 18 bases between. Germline V lookup: CDR1 SQVTM, CDR2 ANQGSEA. The length of the CDR3 is 14 residues.

The J gene is TRBJ2-7, the V gene TRBV7-9; 9 bases are shared with TRBD2. The CDR3 spans 15 residues. V shed 5 bases and J 7 bases; nucleotides not matched to a gene: 12. Germline V gene data show CDR1 as SEHNR and CDR2 as FQNEAQ (reference sequence). DNA of the CDR3: TGTGCCAGCAGCCTCAACCCCAGGACTAGCGAGGAGCAGTACTTC. Residues: CASSLNPRTSEEQYF.

This chain connects TRBV6-4 to TRBJ2-3; TRBD2 matches at 10 bases. CDR1 is MRHNA, CDR2 SNTAGT, per germline. Trimming cost V 3 bases and J 4 bases; bases outside gene matches: 1. The CDR3 is 14 amino acids. The CDR3 spells CASSELAGPDTQYF. CDR3 DNA: TGTGCCAGCAGTGAACTAGCGGGACCAGATACGCAGTATTTT.

The chain combines TRBV19 with TRBJ2-7, with 7 nucleotides matching TRBD1. This CDR3 is 17 amino acids long. From germline, CDR1 is LNHDA and CDR2 SQIVND (reference sequence). V lost 3 bases, J lost 9 bases, and 20 bases stayed unmatched. The CDR3 loop is CASSMTDQTGISSGQYF. The CDR3 bases are TGTGCCAGTAGTATGACGGATCAGACAGGGATTTCAAGCGGGCAGTACTTC.

The gene calls are TRBV3-1 (or the pseudogene TRBV3-2) and TRBJ2-7; tentative D call: TRBD1 (5 bases). The ends were cut back, 4 bases at V and 2 bases at J, with 15 bases in the middle. From germline, CDR1 is LGHDT and CDR2 YNNKEL (reference sequence). CDR3 length: 15 amino acids. CDR3 protein: CASSLAGKGTYEQYF. The CDR3 DNA reads as TGTGCCAGCAGCCTCGCAGGGAAGGGCACCTACGAGCAGTACTTC.

In its sample, this clone was seen once. The rearrangement uses TRBV9 and TRBJ2-5, with D possibly TRBD2 on 6 matching bases. V lost 3 bases, J lost 7 bases, and 16 bases lay in between. This CDR3 region has 14 residues. Per germline, CDR1 SGDLS and CDR2 YYNGEE. The CDR3 protein is CASSGNSGRRTQYF. The CDR3 DNA sequence: TGTGCCAGCAGCGGGAATAGCGGTCGCAGGACCCAGTACTTC.

The CDR3, as DNA: TGTGCCAGCAGCCAGAAGTACGGGAGGGGGAATGAGCAGTTCTTC. The encoded protein is CASSQKYGRGNEQFF. This sequence joins TRBV7-8 and TRBJ2-1; TRBD2 matches 8 bases. Per germline, CDR1 SGHVS and CDR2 FQNEAQ. After removal of 5 bases from V and 7 bases from J, the junction contained 10 bases not matched to a gene. The CDR3 covers 15 residues.

The J gene is TRBJ2-7, the V gene TRBV4-2; D is ambiguous. The CDR3 contains 17 residues. The V gene's germline CDR1 is LGHNA and CDR2 YNFKEQ. V lost 1 base to trimming and J lost 1 base, with 17 bases between them. The CDR3 protein is CASSQALLELSSYEQYF. CDR3 nucleotide sequence: TGTGCCAGCAGCCAAGCCCTCCTTGAGTTAAGTTCCTACGAGCAGTACTTC.